This TCR beta chain emerged from a study of cytomegalovirus exposure and HLA in healthy donors. Study-wide findings and caveats: Later analysis indicated greater clonal expansion among HLA-associated TCR beta chains than among equally common other chains. It is likely that the observed cluster of highly shared sequence variants was a sequencing artifact. Common viral pathogens seemed, in a later analysis, to connect with several of the most significant clusters. Accurate prediction of HLA-A and HLA-B alleles (for most subjects) was reportedly achieved from TCR beta sequences.

60 Vbeta and 13 Jbeta primers were used in PCR. This table comes from immunoSEQ multiplex PCR, and its TCRdb copy is limited to in-frame clones, with some not included. Among about 150,000 clones listed, 75% to 85% were seen once. A remark on this clone: Its target is not known.

Germline loops: CDR1 KGHSH, CDR2 LQKENI. Between the trimmed V and J ends, which lost 1 base and 1 base, there was a span of 5 bases. CDR3 length: 13 amino acids. The sequence was obtained from a man aged 45-65 years in good health and CMV-seropositive. Sequencing was carried out using PBMCs. The chain recombines TRBV18 with TRBJ2-7; D is unclear. In nucleotides, the CDR3 is TGTGCCAGCTCACCACTAGCTTCCTACGAGCAGTACTTC. Protein sequence: CASSPLASYEQYF.